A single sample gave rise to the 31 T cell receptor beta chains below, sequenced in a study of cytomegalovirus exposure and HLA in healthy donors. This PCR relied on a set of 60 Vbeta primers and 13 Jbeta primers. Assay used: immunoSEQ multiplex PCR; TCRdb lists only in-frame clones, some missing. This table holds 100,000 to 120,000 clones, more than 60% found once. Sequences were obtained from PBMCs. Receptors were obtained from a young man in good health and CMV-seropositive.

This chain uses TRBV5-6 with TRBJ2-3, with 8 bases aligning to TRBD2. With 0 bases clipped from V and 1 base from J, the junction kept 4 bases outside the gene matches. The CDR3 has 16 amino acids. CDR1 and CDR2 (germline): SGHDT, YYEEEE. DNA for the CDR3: TGTGCCAGCAGCTTGGCCGCGGGGGGTCGCACAGATACGCAGTATTTT. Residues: CASSLAAGGRTDTQYF.

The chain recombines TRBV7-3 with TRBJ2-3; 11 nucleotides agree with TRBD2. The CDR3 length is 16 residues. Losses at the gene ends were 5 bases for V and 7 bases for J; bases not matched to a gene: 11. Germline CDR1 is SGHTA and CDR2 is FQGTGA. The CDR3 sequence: CASSTRGSGGVYTQYF. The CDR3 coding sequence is TGTGCCAGCAGCACAAGGGGTAGCGGGGGGGTATATACGCAGTATTTT.

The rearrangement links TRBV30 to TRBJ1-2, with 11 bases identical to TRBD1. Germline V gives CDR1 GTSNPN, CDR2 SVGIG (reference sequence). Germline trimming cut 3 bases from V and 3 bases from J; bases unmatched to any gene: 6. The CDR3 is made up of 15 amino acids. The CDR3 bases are TGTGCCTGGAGAAGGACAGGGGGCGCCGACTATGGCTACACCTTC. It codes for CAWRRTGGADYGYTF. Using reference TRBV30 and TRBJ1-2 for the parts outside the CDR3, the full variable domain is SQTIHQWPATLVQPVGSPLSLECTVEGTSNPNLYWYRQAAGRGLQLLFYSVGIGQISSEVPQNLSASRPQDRQFILSSKKLLLSDSGFYLCAWRRTGGADYGYTFGSGTRLTVV.

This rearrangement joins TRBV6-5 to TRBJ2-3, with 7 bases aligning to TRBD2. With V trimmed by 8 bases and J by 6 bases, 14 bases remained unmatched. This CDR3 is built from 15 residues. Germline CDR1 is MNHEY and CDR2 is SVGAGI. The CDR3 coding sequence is TGTGCCAGCGCTTACTGGGGGGGTAGTTTGGATACGCAGTATTTT. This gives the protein CASAYWGGSLDTQYF.

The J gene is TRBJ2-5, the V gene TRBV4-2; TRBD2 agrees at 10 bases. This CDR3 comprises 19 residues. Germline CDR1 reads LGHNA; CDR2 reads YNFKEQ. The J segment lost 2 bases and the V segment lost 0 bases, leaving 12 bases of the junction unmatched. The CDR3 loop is CASSQDRIRTSGRQETQYF. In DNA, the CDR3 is TGTGCCAGCAGCCAAGATCGTATCCGGACTAGCGGAAGGCAAGAGACCCAGTACTTC.

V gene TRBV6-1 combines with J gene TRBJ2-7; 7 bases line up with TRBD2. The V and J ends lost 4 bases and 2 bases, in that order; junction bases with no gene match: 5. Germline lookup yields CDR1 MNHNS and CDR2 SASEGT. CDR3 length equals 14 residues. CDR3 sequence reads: CASSADSGPYEQYF. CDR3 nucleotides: TGTGCCAGCAGTGCAGATAGCGGGCCCTACGAGCAGTACTTC.

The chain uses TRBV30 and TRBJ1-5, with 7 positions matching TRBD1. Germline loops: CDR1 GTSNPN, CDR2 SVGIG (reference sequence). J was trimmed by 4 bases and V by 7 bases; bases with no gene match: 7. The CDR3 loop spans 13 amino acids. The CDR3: CAFQQGFNQPQHF. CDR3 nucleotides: TGTGCCTTCCAACAGGGGTTTAATCAGCCCCAGCATTTT.

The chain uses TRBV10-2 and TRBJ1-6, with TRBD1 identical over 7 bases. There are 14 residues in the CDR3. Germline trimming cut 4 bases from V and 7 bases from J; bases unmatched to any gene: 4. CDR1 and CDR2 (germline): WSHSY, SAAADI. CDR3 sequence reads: CASSVFRGNSPLHF. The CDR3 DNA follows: TGCGCCAGCAGTGTTTTCAGGGGGAATTCACCCCTCCACTTT.

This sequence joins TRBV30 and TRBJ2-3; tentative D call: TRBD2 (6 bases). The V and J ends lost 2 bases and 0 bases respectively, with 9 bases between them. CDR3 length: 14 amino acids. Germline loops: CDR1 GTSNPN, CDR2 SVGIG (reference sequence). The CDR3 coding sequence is TGTGCCTGGAGTTCGGGAGCTAGCACAGATACGCAGTATTTT. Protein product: CAWSSGASTDTQYF. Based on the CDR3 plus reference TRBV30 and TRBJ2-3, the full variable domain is SQTIHQWPATLVQPVGSPLSLECTVEGTSNPNLYWYRQAAGRGLQLLFYSVGIGQISSEVPQNLSASRPQDRQFILSSKKLLLSDSGFYLCAWSSGASTDTQYFGPGTRLTVL.

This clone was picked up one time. In DNA, the CDR3 is TGCGCCAGCAGCCCCACCCTAGTAGGCCCCGGGGAGCTGTTTTTT. Amino acid sequence: CASSPTLVGPGELFF. The chain combines TRBV5-1 with TRBJ2-2, with D unresolved. Trimming took off 4 bases at V and 6 bases at J, with 16 bases between the two ends. CDR1 and CDR2 (germline): SGHRS, YFSETQ. This CDR3 comprises 15 residues.

CDR3 loop: CASSMVAGTNEQFF. The CDR3 DNA follows: TGTGCCAGTAGTATGGTCGCGGGTACCAATGAGCAGTTCTTC. The chain is built from TRBV19 and TRBJ2-1, with D perhaps matching TRBD2 (5 bases). Germline V gene sequence: CDR1 LNHDA, CDR2 SQIVND (reference sequence). The CDR3 is 14 amino acids. V lost 3 bases and J lost 6, with 12 bases in between.

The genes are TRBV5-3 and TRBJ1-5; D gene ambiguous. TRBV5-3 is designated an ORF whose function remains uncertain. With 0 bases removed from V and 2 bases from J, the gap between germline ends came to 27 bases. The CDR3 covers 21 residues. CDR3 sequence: CARSLASEAADPSFGNQPQHF. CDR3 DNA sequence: TGTGCCAGAAGCTTGGCCAGTGAGGCAGCCGACCCGAGTTTCGGCAATCAGCCCCAGCATTTT.

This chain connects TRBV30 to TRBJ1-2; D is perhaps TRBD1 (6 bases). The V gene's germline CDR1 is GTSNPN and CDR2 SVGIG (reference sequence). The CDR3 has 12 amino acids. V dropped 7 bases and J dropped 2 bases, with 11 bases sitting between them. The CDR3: CASGQTNYGYTF. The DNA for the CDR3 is TGTGCCTCCGGACAGACCAACTATGGCTACACCTTC.

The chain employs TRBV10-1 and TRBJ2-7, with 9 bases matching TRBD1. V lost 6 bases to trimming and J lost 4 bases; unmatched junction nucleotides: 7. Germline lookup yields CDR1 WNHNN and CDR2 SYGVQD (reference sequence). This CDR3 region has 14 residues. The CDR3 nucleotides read TGCGCCAGCAGCCCGGGACAGGGCCCTTACGAGCAGTACTTC. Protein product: CASSPGQGPYEQYF.

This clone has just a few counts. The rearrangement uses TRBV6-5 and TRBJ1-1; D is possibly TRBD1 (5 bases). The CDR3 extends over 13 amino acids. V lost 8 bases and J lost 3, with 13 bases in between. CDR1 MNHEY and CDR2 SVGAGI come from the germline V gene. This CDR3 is CASGIAGHTEAFF. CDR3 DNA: TGTGCCAGCGGCATAGCGGGACACACTGAAGCTTTCTTT.

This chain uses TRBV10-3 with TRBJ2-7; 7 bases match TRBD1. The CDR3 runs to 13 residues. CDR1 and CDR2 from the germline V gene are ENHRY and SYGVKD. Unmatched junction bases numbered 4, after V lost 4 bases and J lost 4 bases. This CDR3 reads CAISGTGEYEQYF. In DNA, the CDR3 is TGTGCCATCAGTGGGACAGGAGAGTACGAGCAGTACTTC.

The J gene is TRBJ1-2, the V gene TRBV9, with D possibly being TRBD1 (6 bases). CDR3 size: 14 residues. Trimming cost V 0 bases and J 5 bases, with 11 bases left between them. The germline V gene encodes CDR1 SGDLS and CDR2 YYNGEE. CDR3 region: CASSVGGGAYGYTF. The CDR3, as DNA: TGTGCCAGCAGCGTAGGCGGGGGGGCGTATGGCTACACCTTC.

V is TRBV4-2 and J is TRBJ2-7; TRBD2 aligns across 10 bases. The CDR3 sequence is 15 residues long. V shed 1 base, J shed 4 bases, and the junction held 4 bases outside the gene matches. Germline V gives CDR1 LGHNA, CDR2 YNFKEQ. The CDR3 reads CASSQVERGGYEQYF. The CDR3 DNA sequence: TGTGCCAGCAGCCAAGTGGAGCGGGGGGGATACGAGCAGTACTTC.

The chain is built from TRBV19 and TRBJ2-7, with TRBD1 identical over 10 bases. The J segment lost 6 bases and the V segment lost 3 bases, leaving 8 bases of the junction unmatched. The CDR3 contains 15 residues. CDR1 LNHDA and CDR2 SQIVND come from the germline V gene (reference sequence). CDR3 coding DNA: TGTGCCAGTAGTATGTCGAGGACAGGGGGTGGCGAGCAGTACTTC. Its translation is CASSMSRTGGGEQYF.

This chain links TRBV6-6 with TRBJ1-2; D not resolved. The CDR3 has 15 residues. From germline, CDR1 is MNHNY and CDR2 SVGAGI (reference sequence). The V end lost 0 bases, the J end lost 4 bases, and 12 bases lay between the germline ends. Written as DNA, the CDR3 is TGTGCCAGCAGTTACTCGAGTACAGCTACCTATGGCTACACCTTC. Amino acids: CASSYSSTATYGYTF.

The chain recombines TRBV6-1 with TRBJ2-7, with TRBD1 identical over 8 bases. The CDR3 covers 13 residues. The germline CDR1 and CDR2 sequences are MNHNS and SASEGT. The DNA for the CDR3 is TGTGCAGGTGGTAACAGGGGGTCCTACGAGCAGTACTTC. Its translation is CAGGNRGSYEQYF.

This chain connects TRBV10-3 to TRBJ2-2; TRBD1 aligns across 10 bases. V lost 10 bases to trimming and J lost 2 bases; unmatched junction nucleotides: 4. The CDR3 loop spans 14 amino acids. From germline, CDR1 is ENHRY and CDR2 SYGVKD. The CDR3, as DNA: TGTGCCACCCGGACAGGGGGTAACACCGGGGAGCTGTTTTTT. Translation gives CATRTGGNTGELFF.

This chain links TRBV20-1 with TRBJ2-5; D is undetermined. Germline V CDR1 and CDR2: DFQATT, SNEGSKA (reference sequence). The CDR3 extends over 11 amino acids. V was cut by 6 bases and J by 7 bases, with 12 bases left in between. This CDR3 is CSAREVGTQYF. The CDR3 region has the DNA TGCAGTGCCCGAGAGGTTGGGACCCAGTACTTC.

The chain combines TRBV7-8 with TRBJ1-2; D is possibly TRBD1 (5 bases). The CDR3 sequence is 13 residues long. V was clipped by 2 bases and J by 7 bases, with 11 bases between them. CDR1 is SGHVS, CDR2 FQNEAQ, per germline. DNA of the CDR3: TGTGCCAGCAGCTTAAGGGACTTTCGTGGCTACACCTTC. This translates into CASSLRDFRGYTF.

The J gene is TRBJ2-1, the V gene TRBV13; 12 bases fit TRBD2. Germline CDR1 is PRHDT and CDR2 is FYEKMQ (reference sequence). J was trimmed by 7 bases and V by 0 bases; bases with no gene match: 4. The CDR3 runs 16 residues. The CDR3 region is CASSLGRLAGENEQFF. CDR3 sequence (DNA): TGTGCCAGCAGCTTAGGAAGACTAGCGGGGGAAAATGAGCAGTTCTTC.

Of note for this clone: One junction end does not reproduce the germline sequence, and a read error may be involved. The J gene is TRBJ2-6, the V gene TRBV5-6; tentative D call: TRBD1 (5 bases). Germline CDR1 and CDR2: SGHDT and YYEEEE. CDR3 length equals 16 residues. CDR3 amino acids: CAGSQGHRSGANVLTF. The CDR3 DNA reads TGTGCCGGCAGCCAGGGCCACCGGTCTGGGGCCAACGTCCTGACTTTC.

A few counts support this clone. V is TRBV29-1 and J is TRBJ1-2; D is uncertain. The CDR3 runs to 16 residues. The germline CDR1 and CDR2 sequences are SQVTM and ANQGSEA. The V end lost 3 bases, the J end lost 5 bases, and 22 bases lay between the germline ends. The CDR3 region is CSVDSRGSSTSYGYTF. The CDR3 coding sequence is TGCAGCGTTGATTCTCGGGGTTCGTCAACTAGTTATGGCTACACCTTC.

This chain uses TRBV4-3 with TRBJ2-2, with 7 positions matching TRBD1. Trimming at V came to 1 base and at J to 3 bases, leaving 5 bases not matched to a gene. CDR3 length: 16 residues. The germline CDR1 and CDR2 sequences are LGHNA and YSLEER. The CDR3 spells CASSQATGVDTGELFF. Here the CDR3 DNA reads TGCGCCAGCAGCCAAGCTACAGGGGTGGACACCGGGGAGCTGTTTTTT.

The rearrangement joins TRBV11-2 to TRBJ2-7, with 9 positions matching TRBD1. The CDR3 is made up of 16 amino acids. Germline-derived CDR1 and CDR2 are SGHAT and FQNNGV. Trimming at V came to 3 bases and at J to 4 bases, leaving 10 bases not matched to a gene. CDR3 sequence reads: CASSLLTGTGSYEQYF. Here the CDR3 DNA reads TGTGCCAGCAGCTTGTTGACCGGGACAGGGAGTTACGAGCAGTACTTC.

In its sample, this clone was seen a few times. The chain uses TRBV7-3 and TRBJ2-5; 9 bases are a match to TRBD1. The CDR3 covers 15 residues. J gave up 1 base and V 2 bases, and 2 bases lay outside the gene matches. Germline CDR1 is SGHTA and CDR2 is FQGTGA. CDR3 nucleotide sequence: TGTGCCAGCAGCTTATCACAGGGGGCCCAAGAGACCCAGTACTTC. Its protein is CASSLSQGAQETQYF.

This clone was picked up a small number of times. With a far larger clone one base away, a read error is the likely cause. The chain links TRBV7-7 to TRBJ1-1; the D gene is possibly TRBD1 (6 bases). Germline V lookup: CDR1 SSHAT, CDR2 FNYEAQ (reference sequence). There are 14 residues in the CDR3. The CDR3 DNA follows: TGTGCTAGCAGCCGCGGACAGTGGAAATTTGAAGCTTTCTTT. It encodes CASSRGQWKFEAFF.